What follows are 12 T cell receptor beta chains derived from one specimen sequenced in a study of blood T cell repertoires in COVID-19. The data were produced by immunoSEQ multiplex PCR, yet TCRdb's version contains in-frame clones alone and is incomplete. The sample has about 22,000 clones; approximately 88% are singletons. Sequenced: peripheral blood. Receptor source: a man older than 75 with active or convalescent COVID-19.

The chain links TRBV6-2 or TRBV6-3 to TRBJ1-5, with D unclear. Germline CDR1 reads MNHEY; CDR2 reads SVGEGT. There are 16 residues in the CDR3. V shed 0 bases and J shed 4 bases, with 13 bases lying between them. The CDR3: CASSYSSSRLNQPQHF. CDR3 bases: TGTGCCAGCAGTTACTCGAGCAGCAGACTGAATCAGCCCCAGCATTTT.

The J gene is TRBJ2-3, the V gene TRBV7-9; D perhaps matches TRBD1 (6 bases). This CDR3 spans 13 amino acids. V was pared by 5 bases and J by 9 bases, with 15 bases between. Germline V CDR1 and CDR2: SEHNR, FQNEAQ (reference sequence). The CDR3 protein is CASSPGTFVTQYF. The CDR3 DNA reads TGTGCCAGCAGCCCTGGGACATTCGTAACGCAGTATTTT.

CDR3 region: CARAGTGVSEQFF. The CDR3 DNA reads TGTGCACGAGCCGGGACAGGGGTTTCTGAGCAGTTCTTC. V gene TRBV30 combines with J gene TRBJ2-1; 10 nucleotides match TRBD1. Germline loops: CDR1 GTSNPN, CDR2 SVGIG (reference sequence). The CDR3 length is 13 residues.

This clone was seen just once. The chain employs TRBV4-2 and TRBJ1-2, with TRBD1 as a possible D gene (6 bases). The CDR3 is 15 residues long. Trimming took off 1 base at V and 8 bases at J, with 17 bases between the two ends. Germline V gives CDR1 LGHNA, CDR2 YNFKEQ. The CDR3 protein is CASSQANSGERGYTF. In DNA, the CDR3 is TGTGCCAGCAGCCAAGCAAATTCAGGGGAAAGGGGCTACACCTTC.

This chain links TRBV19 with TRBJ2-1, with 9 bases identical to TRBD2. Germline assignment: CDR1 LNHDA and CDR2 SQIVND (reference sequence). The trim removed 7 bases at V and 4 bases at J, leaving 8 bases unmatched. CDR3 length: 15 amino acids. In DNA form, the CDR3 reads TGTGCCAGTATTGGGGGTCTAGCGGGGTACAATGAGCAGTTCTTC. This codes for CASIGGLAGYNEQFF.

This clone was seen once. The J gene is TRBJ2-7, the V gene TRBV14; 11 positions match TRBD2. The CDR3 has 17 amino acids. The V gene's germline CDR1 is SGHDN and CDR2 FVKESK. V gave up 6 bases and J gave up 2 bases; unmatched junction bases: 12. Here the CDR3 DNA reads TGTGCCAGCAGGCAAACCGGGACTAGCGGACCGACCTACGAGCAGTACTTC. Translating it yields CASRQTGTSGPTYEQYF.

The rearrangement uses TRBV7-9 and TRBJ2-3; D may be TRBD1 (7 bases). Germline lookup yields CDR1 SEHNR and CDR2 FQNEAQ (reference sequence). This CDR3 comprises 15 residues. V was clipped by 5 bases and J by 5 bases, with 17 bases between them. The CDR3 DNA reads TGTGCCAGCAGCCCGGAGGGGGCGGCGGGAGATACGCAGTATTTT. Translating gives CASSPEGAAGDTQYF.

This chain links TRBV18 with TRBJ2-5; TRBD1 matches 8 bases. The V gene end was trimmed by 2 bases and the J gene end by 2 bases; junction bases not matched to a gene: 7. Germline assignment: CDR1 KGHSH and CDR2 LQKENI. The CDR3 length is 16 residues. The CDR3 spells CASSPTGGQRQETQYF. Written as DNA, the CDR3 is TGTGCCAGCTCACCAACAGGGGGACAACGACAAGAGACCCAGTACTTC. Using reference TRBV18 and TRBJ2-5 for the parts outside the CDR3, the full variable domain is NAGVMQNPRHLVRRRGQEARLRCSPMKGHSHVYWYRQLPEEGLKFMVYLQKENIIDESGMPKERFSAEFPKEGPSILRIQQVVRGDSAAYFCASSPTGGQRQETQYFGPGTRLLVL.

The chain has TRBV29-1 and TRBJ1-1; 9 nucleotides align to TRBD1. The germline gives CDR1 SQVTM, CDR2 ANQGSEA. CDR3 length: 13 residues. V lost 7 bases, J lost 5 bases, and 8 bases stayed unmatched. The CDR3 protein is CSAKTGGWTEAFF. In DNA, the CDR3 is TGCAGCGCGAAGACAGGGGGATGGACTGAAGCTTTCTTT.

The V gene is TRBV10-1, the J gene TRBJ2-1; D call uncertain. CDR1 WNHNN and CDR2 SYGVQD come from the germline V gene (reference sequence). This CDR3 has 14 residues. Trimming shortened V by 4 bases and J by 0 bases, and 7 bases separated the two germline ends. CDR3 protein: CASSVADSYNEQFF. The CDR3 DNA is TGCGCCAGCAGTGTGGCAGACTCCTACAATGAGCAGTTCTTC.

The chain is built from TRBV7-2 and TRBJ2-3; 9 bases fit TRBD1. Germline CDR1 and CDR2: SGHTA and FQGNSA. The CDR3 loop spans 15 amino acids. After removal of 3 bases from V and 2 bases from J, the junction contained 3 bases not matched to a gene. The CDR3 loop reads CASSFNRGLTDTQYF. CDR3 sequence (DNA): TGTGCCAGCAGCTTCAACAGGGGGCTCACAGATACGCAGTATTTT.

This clone has a handful of counts. The chain combines TRBV6-5 with TRBJ1-5, with TRBD1 as a possible D gene (6 bases). Germline V gene sequence: CDR1 MNHEY, CDR2 SVGAGI. V lost 6 bases and J lost 5, with 11 bases in between. The CDR3 contains 13 residues. The CDR3 bases are TGTGCCAGCAGAGACAGGACCGATCAGCCCCAGCATTTT. The encoded protein is CASRDRTDQPQHF.